These 28 T cell receptor beta chains share one sample of origin, sequenced in a study of blood T cell repertoires in COVID-19. TCRdb's copy holds only in-frame clones and misses some; the assay was immunoSEQ multiplex PCR. The table shows some 100,000 clones, with about 89% occurring only once. The sequenced material came from peripheral blood. These receptors originate from a middle-aged man with acute or convalescent COVID-19.

This rearrangement joins TRBV19 to TRBJ2-2, with 8 positions matching TRBD2. Per the germline V gene, CDR1 is LNHDA and CDR2 is SQIVND (reference sequence). This CDR3 has 13 residues. The trim removed 9 bases at V and 6 bases at J, leaving 6 bases unmatched. CDR3 protein: CASKGLGAGELFF. The CDR3 DNA reads as TGTGCCAGCAAGGGACTAGGGGCCGGGGAGCTGTTTTTT.

The sample holds many counts of this clone. This rearrangement joins TRBV18 to TRBJ1-5; D is uncertain. Trimming pared 4 bases from V and 2 bases from J, leaving 6 bases between. The CDR3 covers 13 residues. CDR1 KGHSH and CDR2 LQKENI come from the germline V gene. CDR3 in DNA: TGTGCCAGCTCACTCGCAGGCAATCAGCCCCAGCATTTT. Its protein is CASSLAGNQPQHF.

The CDR3 DNA reads TGTGCCAGCCTCTGGGGGGGCTCCTACAATGAGCAGTTCTTC. Translation gives CASLWGGSYNEQFF. The V and J genes are TRBV6-5 and TRBJ2-1; 7 nucleotides match TRBD2. J was trimmed by 0 bases and V by 8 bases; bases with no gene match: 4. The CDR3 spans 14 residues. CDR1 MNHEY and CDR2 SVGAGI come from the germline V gene.

The chain uses TRBV5-8 and TRBJ1-2; 8 bases fit TRBD1. The CDR3 sequence is 14 residues long. Per the germline V gene, CDR1 is SGHTS and CDR2 is YDEGEE. The V and J ends lost 4 bases and 4 bases, in that order; junction bases with no gene match: 6. The CDR3 protein is CASSRQGPLYGYTF. CDR3 in DNA: TGTGCCAGCAGCCGACAGGGGCCCCTCTATGGCTACACCTTC.

The chain recombines TRBV11-3 with TRBJ2-3; possibly TRBD1 for D (6 bases). This CDR3 is built from 15 residues. Germline assignment: CDR1 SGHNT and CDR2 YENEEA. Trimming removed 1 base from V and 3 bases from J, with 11 bases in between. The CDR3 sequence: CASSLARGRTDTQYF. The DNA for the CDR3 is TGTGCCAGCAGCTTAGCCAGGGGCAGGACAGATACGCAGTATTTT. The full variable domain, rest sourced from reference TRBV11-3 and TRBJ2-3, is EAGVVQSPRYKIIEKKQPVAFWCNPISGHNTLYWYLQNLGQGPELLIRYENEEAVDDSQLPKDRFSAERLKGVDSTLKIQPAELGDSAVYLCASSLARGRTDTQYFGPGTRLTVL.

This chain uses TRBV28 with TRBJ2-7, with D perhaps matching TRBD2 (7 bases). V was pared by 7 bases and J by 2 bases, with 15 bases between. Germline CDR1 reads MDHEN; CDR2 reads SYDVKM. The CDR3 is made up of 14 amino acids. CDR3 sequence (DNA): TGTGCCAGCACCTCGGGGGGCCCTCCCTACGAGCAGTACTTC. Protein sequence: CASTSGGPPYEQYF.

The sample holds one count of this clone. This rearrangement joins TRBV5-1 to TRBJ2-4, with unresolved D. This CDR3 has 14 amino acids. With 5 bases removed from V and 5 bases from J, the gap between germline ends came to 14 bases. CDR1 is SGHRS, CDR2 YFSETQ, per germline. The CDR3 DNA is TGCGCCAGCAGTCCTGACTGGGTTGAAAACATTCAGTACTTC. It yields the protein CASSPDWVENIQYF.

The V call is TRBV9, the J call TRBJ2-7; the match to TRBD1 covers 11 bases. After removal of 2 bases from V and 4 bases from J, the junction contained 8 bases not matched to a gene. Per germline, CDR1 SGDLS and CDR2 YYNGEE. There are 16 residues in the CDR3. In DNA, the CDR3 is TGTGCCAGCAGCGTGGGACAGGGGGTTGGCCTGTACGAGCAGTACTTC. The encoded protein is CASSVGQGVGLYEQYF. The full variable domain, its missing parts supplied by reference TRBV9 and TRBJ2-7, is DSGVTQTPKHLITATGQRVTLRCSPRSGDLSVYWYQQSLDQGLQFLIQYYNGEERAKGNILERFSAQQFPDLHSELNLSSLELGDSALYFCASSVGQGVGLYEQYFGPGTRLTVT.

This clone has only a few counts. V and J are TRBV2 and TRBJ2-7, with TRBD2 as a possible D gene (6 bases). The CDR3 is 14 amino acids. Between the trimmed V and J ends, which lost 5 bases and 6 bases, there was a span of 17 bases. Germline V gene data show CDR1 as SNHLY and CDR2 as FYNNEI. The CDR3 DNA follows: TGTGCCAGCAGTAGACTAGTAACAGCCGGCGAGCAGTACTTC. The encoded protein is CASSRLVTAGEQYF. Based on the CDR3 plus reference TRBV2 and TRBJ2-7, the full variable domain is EPEVTQTPSHQVTQMGQEVILRCVPISNHLYFYWYRQILGQKVEFLVSFYNNEISEKSEIFDDQFSVERPDGSNFTLKIRSTKLEDSAMYFCASSRLVTAGEQYFGPGTRLTVT.

The V and J genes are TRBV19 and TRBJ2-3; 11 positions match TRBD2. CDR1 and CDR2 from the germline V gene are LNHDA and SQIVND (reference sequence). CDR3 length: 17 amino acids. V was clipped by 4 bases and J by 6 bases; unmatched bases: 12. The CDR3 DNA is TGTGCCAGTAGTAGCCTAGCGGGGGGACCCCTGTCGGATACGCAGTATTTT. Its translation is CASSSLAGGPLSDTQYF.

V and J are TRBV10-1 and TRBJ2-7; 14 bases match TRBD2. After removal of 6 bases from V and 4 bases from J, the junction contained 11 bases not matched to a gene. The CDR3 contains 17 residues. CDR1 WNHNN and CDR2 SYGVQD come from the germline V gene (reference sequence). This CDR3 reads CASSPLRTSGRHYEQYF. The CDR3 nucleotides read TGCGCCAGCAGCCCCCTAAGGACTAGCGGGAGGCATTACGAGCAGTACTTC.

This clone was recorded only once. The gene calls are TRBV19 and TRBJ1-2; possible D gene TRBD1, 5 bases. In germline, CDR1 is LNHDA, CDR2 SQIVND (reference sequence). V was trimmed by 3 bases and J by 3 bases, leaving 17 bases between them. The CDR3 is made up of 16 amino acids. CDR3 DNA: TGTGCCAGTAGTATTAATGGCGAATGGGGCCACTATGGCTACACCTTC. This codes for CASSINGEWGHYGYTF.

This rearrangement joins TRBV23-1 to TRBJ1-6, with D maybe TRBD1 (6 bases). TRBV23-1 is labeled an ORF, and its function is uncertain. The CDR3 runs 14 residues. The ends were cut back, 6 bases at V and 7 bases at J, with 13 bases in the middle. The CDR3 bases are TGCGCCAGCAGCCTGGACAGACAAAATTCACCCCTCCACTTT. As protein: CASSLDRQNSPLHF.

This chain joins TRBV7-2 and TRBJ2-1, with D possibly matching TRBD2 (6 bases). V was pared by 5 bases and J by 3 bases, with 20 bases between. The CDR3 sequence is 17 residues long. CDR1 SGHTA and CDR2 FQGNSA come from the germline V gene. The CDR3 nucleotides are TGTGCCAGCAGCAAACATCCCCGGGACTCCCTCTACAATGAGCAGTTCTTC. It specifies CASSKHPRDSLYNEQFF.

This clone was recorded once. The chain is built from TRBV11-2 and TRBJ2-7; 12 bases align to TRBD2. The CDR3 sequence is 16 residues long. Germline V gene data show CDR1 as SGHAT and CDR2 as FQNNGV. The junction had 7 bases not matched to a gene; V was cut back by 4 bases and J by 3 bases. For the CDR3, the DNA is TGTGCCAGCAGCTCCCGGACTAGCGGGAAGGTCTACGAGCAGTACTTC. Amino acids: CASSSRTSGKVYEQYF.

The genes are TRBV5-1 and TRBJ2-2; 7 bases match TRBD2. Germline loops: CDR1 SGHRS, CDR2 YFSETQ. This CDR3 is built from 16 residues. V lost 4 bases and J lost 4; bases outside the gene matches: 10. In nucleotides, the CDR3 is TGCGCCAGCAGCCAAGAGGCTAGCGGATCCACCGGGGAGCTGTTTTTT. Translating gives CASSQEASGSTGELFF. Full variable domain (rest looked up from reference TRBV5-1 and TRBJ2-2): KAGVTQTPRYLIKTRGQQVTLSCSPISGHRSVSWYQQTPGQGLQFLFEYFSETQRNKGNFPGRFSGRQFSNSRSEMNVSTLELGDSALYLCASSQEASGSTGELFFGEGSRLTVL.

The J gene is TRBJ2-7, the V gene TRBV30; TRBD1 is a possible D gene (6 bases). Between the trimmed V and J ends, which lost 8 bases and 5 bases, there was a span of 13 bases. The CDR3 covers 11 residues. The germline CDR1 and CDR2 sequences are GTSNPN and SVGIG (reference sequence). The CDR3 protein is CAGGQSNEQYF. As DNA, the CDR3 is TGTGCCGGGGGACAATCCAACGAGCAGTACTTC.

The V and J genes are TRBV7-2 and TRBJ1-1, with TRBD1 identical over 9 bases. The V gene's germline CDR1 is SGHTA and CDR2 FQGNSA. V lost 4 bases to trimming and J lost 4 bases; unmatched junction nucleotides: 4. This CDR3 spans 14 amino acids. The CDR3 sequence: CASSWDRAGTEAFF. The CDR3 DNA follows: TGTGCCAGCAGCTGGGACAGGGCAGGCACTGAAGCTTTCTTT.

The chain employs TRBV28 and TRBJ2-3; D might be TRBD1 (6 bases). Trimming pared 3 bases from V and 2 bases from J, leaving 12 bases between. Germline CDR1 reads MDHEN; CDR2 reads SYDVKM. The CDR3 is 15 residues long. The CDR3 region has the DNA TGTGCCAGCAGTTTTGGGGCAGGGGTCACAGATACGCAGTATTTT. This translates into CASSFGAGVTDTQYF.

The rearrangement links TRBV9 to TRBJ2-1, with D tentatively TRBD1 (5 bases). The CDR3 sequence is 15 residues long. Germline CDR1 is SGDLS and CDR2 is YYNGEE. V was trimmed by 2 bases and J by 7 bases, leaving 16 bases between them. The CDR3 DNA sequence: TGTGCCAGCAGCGTGGCCGTTTCCAGGGCAAATGAGCAGTTCTTC. It translates to CASSVAVSRANEQFF.

J is TRBJ2-7 and V is TRBV10-3; TRBD2 aligns across 9 bases. J lost 5 bases, V lost 5 bases, and 7 bases had no gene match. From germline, CDR1 is ENHRY and CDR2 SYGVKD. The CDR3 runs 14 residues. The CDR3 bases are TGTGCCATCAGTATTAGCGGGAGTAAAAACGAGCAGTACTTC. Translated, it gives CAISISGSKNEQYF.

J is TRBJ2-1 and V is TRBV4-1; D is possibly TRBD1 (7 bases). Between the trimmed V and J ends, which lost 4 bases and 8 bases, there was a span of 21 bases. Germline V gene lookup returns CDR1 MGHRA and CDR2 YSYEKL. CDR3 length: 16 amino acids. DNA for the CDR3: TGCGCCAGCAGCCTCCCAGGGGGGAGTGAGGTCGATGAGCAGTTCTTC. This codes for CASSLPGGSEVDEQFF.

In DNA form, the CDR3 reads TGTGCCAGCAGCTTTGAAGCGGGGGTACGAGAGCAGTACTTC. This sequence encodes CASSFEAGVREQYF. J is TRBJ2-7 and V is TRBV5-8; 8 bases line up with TRBD2. Germline CDR1 and CDR2: SGHTS and YDEGEE. Trimming removed 2 bases from V and 7 bases from J; junction bases left unmatched: 8. This CDR3 region has 14 residues. The variable domain in full, completed from reference TRBV5-8 and TRBJ2-7, reads EAGVTQSPTHLIKTRGQQATLRCSPISGHTSVYWYQQALGLGLQFLLWYDEGEERNRGNFPPRFSGRQFPNYSSELNVNALELEDSALYLCASSFEAGVREQYFGPGTRLTVT.

The chain links TRBV19 to TRBJ2-5; perhaps TRBD1 as D (5 bases). The CDR3 loop spans 14 amino acids. In germline, CDR1 is LNHDA, CDR2 SQIVND (reference sequence). Deletions cut 0 bases from V and 10 bases from J, with 15 bases between. CDR3 sequence: CASSIDRAGNYQYF. CDR3 in DNA: TGTGCCAGTAGTATAGATCGGGCAGGGAACTACCAGTACTTC.

The chain has TRBV5-4 and TRBJ1-1, with 9 bases that match TRBD1. Looked up from germline, CDR1 is SGHNT and CDR2 is YYREEE (reference sequence). V was clipped by 0 bases and J by 4 bases; unmatched bases: 1. The CDR3 consists of 14 residues. The CDR3 spells CASSLGTGATEAFF. In nucleotides, the CDR3 is TGTGCCAGCAGCTTGGGGACAGGGGCCACTGAAGCTTTCTTT.

This clone occurred once. The chain links TRBV3-1 (or the pseudogene TRBV3-2) to TRBJ1-2; 8 positions agree with TRBD1. With 1 base clipped from V and 5 bases from J, the junction kept 3 bases outside the gene matches. Germline CDR1 LGHDT, CDR2 YNNKEL (reference sequence). The CDR3 length is 14 residues. The CDR3 region is CASSQGTGPYGYTF. CDR3 coding DNA: TGTGCCAGCAGCCAAGGGACAGGGCCATATGGCTACACCTTC.

The rearrangement joins TRBV3-1 (or the pseudogene TRBV3-2) to TRBJ1-2; D is uncertain. Germline values: CDR1 LGHDT, CDR2 YNNKEL (reference sequence). V was trimmed by 4 bases and J by 5 bases, leaving 8 bases between them. The CDR3 has 12 amino acids. The CDR3 DNA reads as TGTGCCAGCAGCCGGACGGGGTATGGCTACACCTTC. This codes for CASSRTGYGYTF.

V gene TRBV7-8 combines with J gene TRBJ2-7; D call uncertain. The CDR3 consists of 15 residues. Germline assignment: CDR1 SGHVS and CDR2 FQNEAQ. V was clipped by 0 bases and J by 3 bases, with 12 bases between them. CDR3 DNA: TGTGCCAGCAGCTTAGCCCCTGGCGGAAACTACGAGCAGTACTTC. Amino acid sequence: CASSLAPGGNYEQYF.